The TCR beta chain described here comes from a study of shared clonotypes between healthy human individuals. Study summary: Aged 18 to 49, the donors were two women and a few men.

Source study methods: There were no quality scores in the junction-only immunoSEQ sequences, so filtering differed. Only in-frame clones appear in the TCRdb table, and some are missing; sequencing was by immunoSEQ multiplex PCR. V and J calls and clone size are those listed in that table; D and trimming were worked out from the DNA. This repertoire shows some 660,000 clones, 73% found once; its top ten account for around 1.7%. Study-level findings and limits: Relative to clonotypes present in all four donors, those not shared had lower generation probabilities.

As to this clone: What it binds is not known.

A CD45RA-negative memory subset and a CD45RA+ naive subset were separated from the CD4+ cells. The junction had 8 bases not matched to a gene; V was cut back by 5 bases and J by 12 bases. Germline V gene data show CDR1 as MNHEY and CDR2 as SMNVEV (reference sequence). The CDR3 is 13 amino acids. The receptor comes from a woman in her 30s in good health. This sequence joins TRBV27 and TRBJ2-1; 9 bases fit TRBD1. The sample comprised memory CD4+ T cells sorted from blood. Subset of the sample: CD45RA-negative fraction. This chain's CDR3 is CASSGPQGAGQFF. CDR3 sequence (DNA): TGTGCCAGCAGTGGTCCACAGGGGGCTGGGCAGTTCTTC.